These 5 T cell receptor beta chains share one sample of origin, sequenced in a study of blood T cell repertoires in COVID-19. Sequencing was performed with immunoSEQ multiplex PCR; in TCRdb, only in-frame clones are kept and a portion is missing. The sample includes over 100,000 clones, approximately 86% seen only once; the top ten take about 10%. The specimen was peripheral blood. These receptors were obtained from a woman in her sixties or seventies with COVID-19, enrolled during active disease.

The chain employs TRBV28 and TRBJ1-4, with 9 bases aligning to TRBD1. The V gene end was trimmed by 6 bases and the J gene end by 7 bases; junction bases not matched to a gene: 9. The germline V gene encodes CDR1 MDHEN and CDR2 SYDVKM. The CDR3 is 15 residues long. The CDR3 nucleotides read TGTGCCAGCAGCCCGGGCGGGACAGGGAGTGAAAAACTGTTTTTT. It codes for CASSPGGTGSEKLFF. Supplemented by reference TRBV28 and TRBJ1-4, the full variable domain reads DVKVTQSSRYLVKRTGEKVFLECVQDMDHENMFWYRQDPGLGLRLIYFSYDVKMKEKGDIPEGYSVSREKKERFSLILESASTNQTSMYLCASSPGGTGSEKLFFGSGTQLSVL.

The chain employs TRBV5-1 and TRBJ1-2; D gene uncertain. V lost 0 bases to trimming and J lost 0 bases, with 9 bases between them. From germline, CDR1 is SGHRS and CDR2 YFSETQ. The CDR3 extends over 15 amino acids. The CDR3 region is CASSLGGNTNYGYTF. The DNA of the CDR3 is TGCGCCAGCAGCTTGGGAGGGAACACTAACTATGGCTACACCTTC.

The chain links TRBV19 to TRBJ1-6; tentative D call: TRBD1 (6 bases). The germline CDR1 and CDR2 sequences are LNHDA and SQIVND (reference sequence). The CDR3 extends over 16 amino acids. Trimming pared 3 bases from V and 7 bases from J, leaving 16 bases between. The CDR3 region is CASSILPGASNSPLHF. Written as DNA, the CDR3 is TGTGCCAGTAGTATCCTTCCAGGGGCATCAAATTCACCCCTCCACTTT.

The CDR3 sequence: CSVQQGAVMNTEAFF. DNA of the CDR3: TGCAGCGTCCAACAGGGGGCTGTGATGAACACTGAAGCTTTCTTT. The chain employs TRBV29-1 and TRBJ1-1, with 9 bases lining up with TRBD1. The V gene end was trimmed by 6 bases and the J gene end by 0 bases; junction bases not matched to a gene: 8. This CDR3 region has 15 residues. The germline V gene encodes CDR1 SQVTM and CDR2 ANQGSEA.

The rearrangement links TRBV15 to TRBJ1-1; D is ambiguous. The germline V gene encodes CDR1 LNHNV and CDR2 YYDKDF (reference sequence). With 7 bases removed from V and 4 bases from J, the gap between germline ends came to 13 bases. CDR3 length: 13 amino acids. The CDR3 region is CATTYTASTEAFF. The CDR3 DNA follows: TGTGCCACCACCTACACGGCTAGCACTGAAGCTTTCTTT.